The 9 T cell receptor beta chains given below trace back to one sample, sequenced in a study of blood T cells in healthy people across ages. Primed by a sample-barcoded 5' primer and a J-beta primer mix, a second PCR proceeded for 7 to 11 cycles. TCRdb independently ran MiXCR on the 5' RACE reads; one entry per CDR3 protein. There are about 1.6 million distinct CDR3 sequences in the sample; almost 35% occur only once, and roughly 10% lies in the top ten. Sample: blood. These receptor sequences come from a woman aged 25 to 39 in good health.

The J gene is TRBJ2-7, the V gene TRBV20-1, with D possibly being TRBD1 or TRBD2 (5 bases each). Germline CDR1 DFQATT, CDR2 SNEGSKA (reference sequence). This CDR3 region has 12 residues. V was cut by 3 bases and J by 3 bases, with 9 bases left in between. CDR3 amino acids: CSARRGNYEQYF. In DNA form, the CDR3 reads TGCAGTGCTAGGAGGGGAAACTACGAGCAGTACTTC.

Notes on this clonotype: This sequence may be a read error, since a much larger clone differs from it by one base. The rearrangement joins TRBV5-1 to TRBJ2-7, with D perhaps TRBD1 (7 bases). Germline CDR1 SGHRS, CDR2 YFSETQ. CDR3 length: 15 residues. CDR3 protein: CDSSRTQGRSYEQYF. CDR3 DNA sequence: TGCGACAGCAGTCGGACACAGGGGAGGTCCTACGAGCAGTACTTC.

This chain joins TRBV20-1 and TRBJ2-3, with a tentative D call TRBD2 (5 bases). Germline V gene data show CDR1 as DFQATT and CDR2 as SNEGSKA (reference sequence). Trimming removed 0 bases at V and 0 bases at J, with 13 bases between. This CDR3 has 16 residues. DNA for the CDR3: TGCAGTGCTAGAGATAAGAGGCGGGCAAGCACAGATACGCAGTATTTT. This sequence encodes CSARDKRRASTDTQYF.

The chain has TRBV5-5 and TRBJ1-5; a possible D gene is TRBD1 (5 bases). CDR1 is SGHKS, CDR2 YYEKEE, per germline (reference sequence). This CDR3 has 14 residues. V was trimmed by 2 bases and J by 7 bases, leaving 13 bases between them. This CDR3 is CASSFWPGNQPQHF. CDR3 DNA sequence: TGTGCCAGCAGCTTTTGGCCAGGGAACCAGCCCCAGCATTTT.

The chain carries TRBV7-9 and TRBJ2-2; TRBD2 matches at 7 bases. This CDR3 contains 15 residues. Trimming took 5 bases from V and 5 from J; bases not matched to a gene: 8. CDR1 SEHNR and CDR2 FQNEAQ come from the germline V gene (reference sequence). CDR3 nucleotide sequence: TGTGCCAGCAGCAAAAAGGCTAGCGGTACCGGGGAGCTGTTTTTT. It encodes CASSKKASGTGELFF.

The chain uses TRBV9 and TRBJ2-1, with D perhaps TRBD2 (5 bases). Germline V gene lookup returns CDR1 SGDLS and CDR2 YYNGEE. Between the trimmed V and J ends, which lost 0 bases and 8 bases, there was a span of 12 bases. CDR3 length equals 14 residues. The chain's CDR3 is CASSVELASDEQFF. The CDR3 DNA reads as TGTGCCAGCAGCGTAGAATTAGCGAGTGATGAGCAGTTCTTC.

A single count supports this clonotype. One end of the junction varies from germline; a read error may be responsible. V usage is TRBV20-1 and J usage is TRBJ2-7, with 11 nucleotides matching TRBD2. The CDR3 sequence is 15 residues long. CDR1 DFQATT and CDR2 SNEGSKA come from the germline V gene (reference sequence). The CDR3 DNA reads as TGCAGTGCTAGTTCCCTAGCGGGAGGCTCCTACGGGCAGTACTTC. Residues: CSASSLAGGSYGQYF.

This clonotype came up a few times. The chain combines TRBV27 with TRBJ1-5, with 8 positions matching TRBD1. CDR1 and CDR2 (germline): MNHEY, SMNVEV (reference sequence). The CDR3 length is 18 residues. J lost 3 bases, V lost 1 base, and 11 bases had no gene match. For the CDR3, the DNA is TGTGCCAGCAGTTTATATCGATCCGGGACAGGAAACAATCAGCCCCAGCATTTT. Translating it yields CASSLYRSGTGNNQPQHF.

The chain carries TRBV3-1 and TRBJ2-1, with 9 bases fitting TRBD2. With 1 base clipped from V and 4 bases from J, the junction kept 8 bases outside the gene matches. From germline, CDR1 is LGHDT and CDR2 YNNKEL (reference sequence). The CDR3 is made up of 17 amino acids. CDR3 DNA sequence: TGTGCCAGCAGCCAAGCTAGCGGGGTTGGCCGATACAATGAGCAGTTCTTC. This encodes CASSQASGVGRYNEQFF.